These 16 T cell receptor beta chains were all obtained from the same sample, sequenced in a study of CD8+ T cells in alopecia areata. This sample's treatment: oral pan-JAK inhibitor, 5-10 mg twice daily. Extraction of RNA preceded its reverse transcription into cDNA, which served as the sequencing template. The data were produced by immunoSEQ multiplex PCR, yet TCRdb's version contains in-frame clones alone and is incomplete. Of under 200,000 clones listed, 55% to 75% are singletons. The sequencing used CD4+ T cells sorted from blood, collected at week 4, from a patient treated with tofacitinib. The receptors were gathered from a human donor with alopecia areata.

The CDR3 bases are TGCGCCAGCAGTCCCTCGAGGGAAGGCTACACCTTC. It yields the protein CASSPSREGYTF. This chain links TRBV5-1 with TRBJ1-2; no definite D call. Germline CDR1 SGHRS, CDR2 YFSETQ. The CDR3 covers 12 residues. The germline V and J ends were trimmed by 5 bases and 8 bases, with 13 bases remaining between them.

This rearrangement joins TRBV20-1 to TRBJ2-5; D call uncertain. This CDR3 region has 11 residues. Germline V lookup: CDR1 DFQATT, CDR2 SNEGSKA (reference sequence). V dropped 6 bases and J dropped 6 bases, with 11 bases sitting between them. The CDR3 DNA reads TGCAGTGCCCCCCACGCGCAGACCCAGTACTTC. Encoded protein: CSAPHAQTQYF.

The chain employs TRBV10-3 and TRBJ2-7; TRBD1 might be the D (6 bases). The V gene lost 5 bases and the J gene lost 5 bases, with 16 bases spanning the gap. CDR3 length: 14 residues. Germline V gene lookup returns CDR1 ENHRY and CDR2 SYGVKD. In nucleotides, the CDR3 is TGTGCCATCAGTTTGGACAGCTTCGAAAACGAGCAGTACTTC. Its translation: CAISLDSFENEQYF.

The chain links TRBV6-5 to TRBJ1-2; 7 nucleotides agree with TRBD1. The V segment lost 5 bases and the J segment 6 bases; nucleotides outside the gene matches: 3. This CDR3 has 12 residues. Germline V lookup: CDR1 MNHEY, CDR2 SVGAGI. The CDR3 DNA sequence: TGTGCCAGCAGTACGACAGGGAATGGCTACACCTTC. It specifies CASSTTGNGYTF.

V and J are TRBV18 and TRBJ1-5; D is perhaps TRBD1 (6 bases). The V gene's germline CDR1 is KGHSH and CDR2 LQKENI. The CDR3 runs to 13 residues. V was trimmed by 3 bases and J by 4 bases, leaving 7 bases between them. CDR3 amino acids: CASSPDRNQPQHF. The CDR3 DNA follows: TGTGCCAGCTCACCCGACAGGAATCAGCCCCAGCATTTT.

The chain joins TRBV29-1 to TRBJ1-4; a possible D gene is TRBD1 (5 bases). Germline assignment: CDR1 SQVTM and CDR2 ANQGSEA. Trimming pared 6 bases from V and 8 bases from J, leaving 19 bases between. The CDR3 sequence is 14 residues long. The CDR3 protein is CSVYGGDPGEKLFF. The CDR3 DNA reads as TGCAGCGTCTATGGGGGAGACCCCGGGGAAAAACTGTTTTTT.

The chain couples TRBV2 to TRBJ2-5; D is possibly TRBD1 (5 bases). Germline V CDR1 and CDR2: SNHLY, FYNNEI. The V gene lost 1 base and the J gene lost 2 bases, with 8 bases spanning the gap. This CDR3 comprises 14 residues. CDR3 sequence reads: CASSEGGWQETQYF. The CDR3 DNA follows: TGTGCCAGCAGTGAAGGGGGCTGGCAAGAGACCCAGTACTTC.

This chain connects TRBV29-1 to TRBJ2-2, with D tentatively TRBD1 or TRBD2 (5 bases each). There are 14 residues in the CDR3. Trimming left V 6 bases short and J 1 base short, with 12 bases between. Per germline, CDR1 SQVTM and CDR2 ANQGSEA. For the CDR3, the DNA is TGCAGCGTGACGGGACCTCTGAACACCGGGGAGCTGTTTTTT. Protein: CSVTGPLNTGELFF.

The chain is built from TRBV30 and TRBJ1-1, with D tentatively TRBD1 (5 bases). Trimming shortened V by 0 bases and J by 2 bases, and 13 bases separated the two germline ends. The CDR3 contains 15 residues. Germline V lookup: CDR1 GTSNPN, CDR2 SVGIG (reference sequence). CDR3 in DNA: TGTGCCTGGAGTGTACCTATGACAGCCAACACTGAAGCTTTCTTT. This translates into CAWSVPMTANTEAFF. Combining the CDR3 with reference TRBV30 and TRBJ1-1 gives the whole variable domain SQTIHQWPATLVQPVGSPLSLECTVEGTSNPNLYWYRQAAGRGLQLLFYSVGIGQISSEVPQNLSASRPQDRQFILSSKKLLLSDSGFYLCAWSVPMTANTEAFFGQGTRLTVV.

CDR3: CASSRGPAYEQYF. The CDR3 nucleotides read TGTGCCAGCAGTCGAGGGCCAGCCTACGAGCAGTACTTC. The V call is TRBV6-5, the J call TRBJ2-7; possibly TRBD2 for D (5 bases). Germline CDR1 reads MNHEY; CDR2 reads SVGAGI. The germline V and J ends were trimmed by 5 bases and 2 bases, with 10 bases remaining between them. The CDR3 is 13 residues long.

A note on this clone: The junction differs from germline at one of its ends, possibly a read error. This chain joins TRBV5-4 and TRBJ1-2; D might be TRBD1 (6 bases). Germline assignment: CDR1 SGHNT and CDR2 YYREEE (reference sequence). CDR3 length: 13 residues. The CDR3 sequence is CAWRDRTNYGYTF. In DNA, the CDR3 is TGCGCCTGGCGAGACAGGACTAACTATGGCTACACCTTC.

The chain couples TRBV27 to TRBJ1-5, with a weak D call TRBD1 (6 bases). The CDR3 consists of 14 residues. Per germline, CDR1 MNHEY and CDR2 SMNVEV (reference sequence). Between the trimmed V and J ends, which lost 3 bases and 5 bases, there was a span of 11 bases. In DNA, the CDR3 is TGTGCCAGCAGTTTCGCACAGGGTTATCAGCCCCAGCATTTT. This encodes CASSFAQGYQPQHF.

J is TRBJ2-5 and V is TRBV2; D may be TRBD1 (5 bases). The germline V gene encodes CDR1 SNHLY and CDR2 FYNNEI. The V gene lost 3 bases and the J gene lost 2 bases, with 7 bases spanning the gap. This CDR3 has 13 amino acids. The CDR3 DNA follows: TGTGCCAGCAGTGAGTACAGGCAAGAGACCCAGTACTTC. This translates into CASSEYRQETQYF.

The rearrangement uses TRBV19 and TRBJ1-2, with 7 bases matching TRBD1. Per the germline V gene, CDR1 is LNHDA and CDR2 is SQIVND (reference sequence). The CDR3 runs to 12 residues. V gave up 11 bases and J gave up 10 bases; unmatched junction bases: 13. The CDR3 loop is CAGSGDRLHYTF. Written as DNA, the CDR3 is TGTGCCGGTTCCGGGGACAGACTACACTACACCTTC. The full variable domain, in which reference TRBV19 and TRBJ1-2 provide the parts outside the CDR3, is DGGITQSPKYLFRKEGQNVTLSCEQNLNHDAMYWYRQDPGQGLRLIYYSQIVNDFQKGDIAEGYSVSREKKESFPLTVTSAQKNPTAFYLCAGSGDRLHYTFGSGTRLTVV.

This clone was observed a handful of times. The chain couples TRBV10-3 to TRBJ2-1; the D call may be TRBD1 or TRBD2 (5 bases each). CDR3 length: 15 amino acids. V was cut by 2 bases and J by 9 bases, with 17 bases left in between. CDR1 and CDR2 (germline): ENHRY, SYGVKD. CDR3 nucleotides: TGTGCCATCAGTGAGGCCAGGGACCCTGTCACTGAGCAGTTCTTC. As protein: CAISEARDPVTEQFF.

The chain joins TRBV5-1 to TRBJ1-6; TRBD1 matches at 10 bases. This CDR3 region has 15 residues. V trimming: 1 base; J trimming: 9 bases; junction bases outside the gene matches: 4. CDR1 is SGHRS and CDR2 is YFSETQ in the germline V gene. In nucleotides, the CDR3 is TGCGCCAGCAGCTTGAGCGGACAGGGGGTTTCACCCCTCCACTTT. It yields the protein CASSLSGQGVSPLHF.